The 15 T cell receptor beta chains below all came from one sample that was sequenced in a study of T cell repertoires in cytomegalovirus infection. TCRdb re-called the reads through MiXCR, storing one row per CDR3 protein. The sample contains more than 85,000 distinct CDR3 sequences, about 15% of which appear only once. Material for sequencing was PBMCs. These TCRs come from a human donor in good health (CMV status not recorded). Some clones in this sample may be carry-over from other donors' samples.

This clonotype was detected many times. The V gene is TRBV11-2, the J gene TRBJ1-4; D uncertain. V lost 6 bases to trimming and J lost 1 base, with 9 bases between them. The CDR3 has 14 residues. Germline loops: CDR1 SGHAT, CDR2 FQNNGV. For the CDR3, the DNA is TGTGCCAGCAGAGCGACAAGAACTAATGAAAAACTGTTTTTT. Protein product: CASRATRTNEKLFF.

V and J are TRBV3-1 and TRBJ2-5; possible D gene TRBD2, 5 bases. Germline assignment: CDR1 LGHDT and CDR2 YNNKEL (reference sequence). Trimming removed 6 bases at V and 2 bases at J, with 7 bases between. This CDR3 is 12 amino acids long. CDR3 region: CASRRGQETQYF. The DNA for the CDR3 is TGTGCCAGCAGACGAGGGCAAGAGACCCAGTACTTC.

Ten or more counts support this clonotype. This chain joins TRBV2 and TRBJ2-5, with TRBD2 matching over 9 bases. From germline, CDR1 is SNHLY and CDR2 FYNNEI. The CDR3 sequence is 15 residues long. V lost 7 bases to trimming and J lost 2 bases; unmatched junction nucleotides: 8. CDR3 loop: CASKDSAGGQETQYF. The DNA for the CDR3 is TGTGCCAGCAAAGACTCAGCGGGGGGACAAGAGACCCAGTACTTC.

Comment on this clonotype: Just one base apart from a much larger clone, this may be a read error. The genes are TRBV6-2 or TRBV6-3 and TRBJ1-1, with 7 bases aligning to TRBD1. CDR1 MNHEY and CDR2 SVGEGT come from the germline V gene. The CDR3 loop spans 13 amino acids. CDR3 DNA sequence: TGTGCCGGCAGACGACAGGGTTACGCTGAAGCTTTCTTT. It is translated as CAGRRQGYAEAFF.

This clonotype has just a few counts. The chain uses TRBV6-5 and TRBJ2-3; TRBD1 might be the D (6 bases). Germline-derived CDR1 and CDR2 are MNHEY and SVGAGI. Trimming took off 5 bases at V and 4 bases at J, with 10 bases between the two ends. This CDR3 region has 13 residues. DNA of the CDR3: TGTGCCAGCAGTGCATACAGGGCAGATACGCAGTATTTT. Translation gives CASSAYRADTQYF.

The chain uses TRBV10-3 and TRBJ1-2; no reliable D call. Germline V gene data show CDR1 as ENHRY and CDR2 as SYGVKD. Trimming left V 3 bases short and J 8 bases short, with 7 bases between. This CDR3 region has 11 residues. The CDR3 is CAISDVWGYTF. CDR3 bases: TGTGCCATCAGTGATGTGTGGGGCTACACCTTC.

J is TRBJ2-1 and V is TRBV29-1; 8 nucleotides line up with TRBD2. Trimming at V came to 4 bases and at J to 6 bases, leaving 8 bases not matched to a gene. Germline-derived CDR1 and CDR2 are SQVTM and ANQGSEA. The CDR3 is 14 amino acids. The CDR3 nucleotides are TGCAGCGTTGGTTCGGGGACTAGTAGCAATGAGCAGTTCTTC. Translation gives CSVGSGTSSNEQFF.

This clonotype has ten or more counts. The V call is TRBV7-2, the J call TRBJ2-1; TRBD1 or TRBD2 may be the D gene (5 bases each). Germline V gives CDR1 SGHTA, CDR2 FQGNSA. Trimming stripped 1 base from V and 3 bases from J, with 10 bases between. There are 15 residues in the CDR3. The CDR3 is CASSLGAGSYNEQFF. The CDR3 DNA follows: TGTGCCAGCAGCTTAGGGGCAGGGAGCTACAATGAGCAGTTCTTC.

The rearrangement joins TRBV6-2 or TRBV6-3 to TRBJ2-1, with 7 bases identical to TRBD1. Germline assignment: CDR1 MNHEY and CDR2 SVGEGT. Trimming at V came to 6 bases and at J to 5 bases, leaving 4 bases not matched to a gene. The CDR3 consists of 13 residues. CDR3: CASRPTGDNEQFF. The CDR3 coding sequence is TGTGCCAGCAGACCTACAGGGGACAATGAGCAGTTCTTC.

This clonotype has a count of ten or more. V and J are TRBV7-9 and TRBJ2-2, with a tentative D call TRBD1 (6 bases). CDR1 is SEHNR and CDR2 is FQNEAQ in the germline V gene (reference sequence). This CDR3 comprises 15 residues. Trimming stripped 3 bases from V and 7 bases from J, with 15 bases between. In nucleotides, the CDR3 is TGTGCCAGCAGCTTCTGGGCAGGGGAAGGCGGGGAGCTGTTTTTT. Its protein product is CASSFWAGEGGELFF.

This clonotype was seen only once. This may arise from a read error, as a much more abundant clone is one base away. The chain has TRBV20-1 and TRBJ1-1; D gene unclear. V lost 1 base and J 4 bases, leaving 22 bases between the germline ends. The CDR3 extends over 17 amino acids. Per the germline V gene, CDR1 is DFQATT and CDR2 is SNEGSKA (reference sequence). The CDR3 is CSARGKGKSSGGTEAFF. CDR3 nucleotides: TGCAGTGCTAGAGGTAAAGGAAAATCCTCAGGAGGCACTGAAGCTTTCTTT.

The V call is TRBV27, the J call TRBJ2-7, with D unresolved. Germline V gives CDR1 MNHEY, CDR2 SMNVEV (reference sequence). With 4 bases removed from V and 2 bases from J, the gap between germline ends came to 9 bases. This CDR3 contains 13 residues. The DNA of the CDR3 is TGTGCCAGCAGTTACGGACGGGCCTACGAGCAGTACTTC. This codes for CASSYGRAYEQYF.

This clonotype has ten or more counts. V usage is TRBV2 and J usage is TRBJ2-4; possible D gene TRBD1, 6 bases. This CDR3 is 15 amino acids long. The V end lost 7 bases, the J end lost 0 bases, and 13 bases lay between the germline ends. Germline V gene sequence: CDR1 SNHLY, CDR2 FYNNEI. CDR3 DNA: TGTGCCAGCAAGGGGGACCGACTAGCCAAAAACATTCAGTACTTC. Protein: CASKGDRLAKNIQYF.

This clonotype was recorded many times. The rearrangement joins TRBV7-3 to TRBJ1-2; the match to TRBD1 covers 7 bases. Germline V gene data show CDR1 as SGHTA and CDR2 as FQGTGA. V lost 5 bases and J lost 3; bases outside the gene matches: 3. This CDR3 has 13 amino acids. The CDR3 DNA is TGTGCCAGCAGCGATGGGACAGACTATGGCTACACCTTC. Translating it yields CASSDGTDYGYTF.

Only a few counts were recorded for this clonotype. Being one base from a much bigger clone, this may be a read error. This chain uses TRBV5-4 with TRBJ2-5; D tentatively fits TRBD1 or TRBD2 (6 bases each). The germline gives CDR1 SGHNT, CDR2 YYREEE (reference sequence). This CDR3 spans 13 amino acids. V was pared by 4 bases and J by 2 bases, with 9 bases between. The DNA for the CDR3 is TGTGCCAGCAGCCGGGGGCCACAAGAGACCCAGTACTTC. Its translation is CASSRGPQETQYF. Full variable domain (rest looked up from reference TRBV5-4 and TRBJ2-5): ETGVTQSPTHLIKTRGQQVTLRCSSQSGHNTVSWYQQALGQGPQFIFQYYREEENGRGNFPPRFSGLQFPNYSSELNVNALELDDSALYLCASSRGPQETQYFGPGTRLLVL.